This passage covers 8 T cell receptor beta chains from one sample sequenced in a study of T cell changes during pregnancy in multiple sclerosis. Data came from immunoSEQ multiplex PCR; TCRdb stores just in-frame clones and leaves some out. In the table there are tens of thousands of clones, about 91% of which are singletons. The sequenced sample was CD4+ T cells from peripheral blood mononuclear cells, obtained after pregnancy. Receptors originate from a female donor in good health, enrolled as a control in a pregnancy study.

This chain links TRBV5-1 with TRBJ2-6; 7 positions agree with TRBD1. The V and J ends lost 7 bases and 1 base, in that order; junction bases with no gene match: 8. There are 16 residues in the CDR3. CDR1 and CDR2 from the germline V gene are SGHRS and YFSETQ. CDR3 in DNA: TGCGCCAGCCGGGACAGCCGGACGTCTGGGGCCAACGTCCTGACTTTC. Protein product: CASRDSRTSGANVLTF.

This chain uses TRBV7-9 with TRBJ2-7; weak D call: TRBD1 (6 bases). The length of the CDR3 is 13 residues. CDR1 is SEHNR, CDR2 FQNEAQ, per germline (reference sequence). V lost 8 bases, J lost 6 bases, and 17 bases lay in between. CDR3 amino acids: CASASGVASEQYF. Here the CDR3 DNA reads TGTGCCAGCGCCTCAGGGGTTGCGAGCGAGCAGTACTTC. The full variable domain, in which reference TRBV7-9 and TRBJ2-7 provide the parts outside the CDR3, is DTGVSQNPRHKITKRGQNVTFRCDPISEHNRLYWYRQTLGQGPEFLTYFQNEAQLEKSRLLSDRFSAERPKGSFSTLEIQRTEQGDSAMYLCASASGVASEQYFGPGTRLTVT.

This chain connects TRBV15 to TRBJ2-7; 12 bases agree with TRBD1. Germline assignment: CDR1 LNHNV and CDR2 YYDKDF (reference sequence). The CDR3 spans 16 residues. After removal of 0 bases from V and 5 bases from J, the junction contained 5 bases not matched to a gene. In nucleotides, the CDR3 is TGTGCCACCAGCAGAGATAGGGGACAGGGGGCCCACGAGCAGTACTTC. Residues: CATSRDRGQGAHEQYF.

This chain connects TRBV28 to TRBJ1-1, with D perhaps matching TRBD1 (6 bases). The CDR3 is 17 amino acids. V was pared by 3 bases and J by 11 bases, with 28 bases between. Germline CDR1 is MDHEN and CDR2 is SYDVKM. The DNA of the CDR3 is TGTGCCAGCAGTTTCCCTACCGTACGTGTGAGGACAGCGGGGGCTTTCTTT. Translation: CASSFPTVRVRTAGAFF.

The chain carries TRBV19 and TRBJ1-3, with unresolved D. This CDR3 contains 14 residues. V shed 5 bases and J shed 4 bases, with 12 bases lying between them. CDR1 and CDR2 from the germline V gene are LNHDA and SQIVND (reference sequence). CDR3 coding DNA: TGTGCCAGTAGTCCCAGCGGAGGAGGAAACACCATATATTTT. It specifies CASSPSGGGNTIYF. The whole variable domain, filled in from reference TRBV19 and TRBJ1-3, reads DGGITQSPKYLFRKEGQNVTLSCEQNLNHDAMYWYRQDPGQGLRLIYYSQIVNDFQKGDIAEGYSVSREKKESFPLTVTSAQKNPTAFYLCASSPSGGGNTIYFGEGSWLTVV.

This clone came up a few times. The V and J genes are TRBV7-9 and TRBJ1-6; TRBD1 matches at 9 bases. After removal of 5 bases from V and 9 bases from J, the junction contained 5 bases not matched to a gene. CDR3 length equals 14 residues. Per the germline V gene, CDR1 is SEHNR and CDR2 is FQNEAQ (reference sequence). CDR3 sequence: CASSRDRGVSPLHF. The CDR3 nucleotides are TGTGCCAGCAGCCGAGACAGGGGGGTTTCACCCCTCCACTTT.

The gene calls are TRBV28 and TRBJ1-4; D gene unclear. The CDR3 contains 15 residues. Germline lookup yields CDR1 MDHEN and CDR2 SYDVKM. V lost 5 bases and J lost 1, with 11 bases in between. CDR3 sequence reads: CASSPPQQTNEKLFF. CDR3 in DNA: TGTGCCAGCAGTCCCCCCCAACAAACTAATGAAAAACTGTTTTTT.

This chain joins TRBV5-1 and TRBJ2-1; 9 positions match TRBD2. CDR1 is SGHRS, CDR2 YFSETQ, per germline. Unmatched junction bases numbered 4, after V lost 4 bases and J lost 2 bases. CDR3 length: 15 amino acids. The CDR3 loop reads CASSAAGGTYNEQFF. CDR3 in DNA: TGCGCCAGCAGCGCGGCGGGAGGGACCTACAATGAGCAGTTCTTC.